Below are 27 T cell receptor beta chains sequenced from a single sample in a study of T cells in Graves' hyperthyroidism and ophthalmopathy. It was RNA transcripts that yielded the amplified TCR beta CDR3 regions. During a first-round RT-PCR of the TCR CDR3, the HTBI primer set was used. One entry per CDR3 protein, called by TCRdb with MiXCR from the multiplex PCR reads. The sample has hundreds of thousands of distinct CDR3 sequences, under 15% seen once. What was sequenced was blood. Receptors were obtained from a man younger than 35 with Graves' ophthalmopathy.

This clonotype was observed many times. The chain employs TRBV12-3 or TRBV12-4 and TRBJ2-7, with a weak D call TRBD2 (6 bases). CDR3 length: 13 residues. With 1 base removed from V and 4 bases from J, the gap between germline ends came to 8 bases. CDR3 in amino acids: CASSLGGEYEQYF. As DNA, the CDR3 is TGTGCCAGCAGTTTAGGGGGGGAGTACGAGCAGTACTTC.

J is TRBJ1-2 and V is TRBV9, with TRBD1 matching over 7 bases. The germline gives CDR1 SGDLS, CDR2 YYNGEE. V trimming: 0 bases; J trimming: 3 bases; junction bases outside the gene matches: 14. This CDR3 contains 18 residues. Written as DNA, the CDR3 is TGTGCCAGCAGCGTAGAAATGGGACCGATAGGGGGCGACTATGGCTACACCTTC. This sequence encodes CASSVEMGPIGGDYGYTF.

Concerning this clonotype itself: This could be a read error, since a much larger clone is one nucleotide away. The gene calls are TRBV12-3 or TRBV12-4 and TRBJ2-4; 11 nucleotides align to TRBD2. This CDR3 is 15 amino acids long. J was trimmed by 8 bases and V by 3 bases; bases with no gene match: 6. CDR3: CASSFTSGGKDIQYF. CDR3 in DNA: TGTGCCAGCAGTTTCACTAGCGGGGGAAAAGACATTCAGTACTTC.

The sample holds many counts of this clonotype. The chain has TRBV20-1 and TRBJ2-1; D gene unclear. This CDR3 has 11 residues. Germline lookup yields CDR1 DFQATT and CDR2 SNEGSKA (reference sequence). V shed 4 bases and J shed 4 bases, with 5 bases lying between them. The chain's CDR3 is CSATNYNEQFF. For the CDR3, the DNA is TGCAGTGCTACCAATTACAATGAGCAGTTCTTC.

This clonotype was observed many times. V and J are TRBV9 and TRBJ1-1, with D possibly being TRBD1 (6 bases). Germline CDR1 reads SGDLS; CDR2 reads YYNGEE. V gave up 6 bases and J gave up 0 bases, with 18 bases separating them. The CDR3 runs 16 residues. Here the CDR3 DNA reads TGTGCCAGCACGACGGCCCCGACAGGCATGAACACTGAAGCTTTCTTT. Translating it yields CASTTAPTGMNTEAFF.

Comments on this clonotype: The germline gene is not matched at one end of the junction; a read error may be the cause. The chain employs TRBV19 and TRBJ1-6; D gene ambiguous. The CDR3 is 15 amino acids. The germline V gene encodes CDR1 LNHDA and CDR2 SQIVND (reference sequence). CDR3 amino acids: CASSPTVRDNSPPHF. CDR3 in DNA: TGTGCCAGTAGTCCTACAGTTAGGGATAATTCACCCCCCCACTTT.

This rearrangement joins TRBV5-1 to TRBJ2-3, with 7 bases that match TRBD2. V was clipped by 0 bases and J by 4 bases; unmatched bases: 8. This CDR3 spans 16 amino acids. In germline, CDR1 is SGHRS, CDR2 YFSETQ. CDR3 coding DNA: TGCGCCAGCAGCTTGGAAGCTAGCGGAGGCGCAGATACGCAGTATTTT. This codes for CASSLEASGGADTQYF.

The chain couples TRBV4-1 to TRBJ1-1; D is perhaps TRBD1 (6 bases). The CDR3 consists of 15 residues. Germline V gene lookup returns CDR1 MGHRA and CDR2 YSYEKL. V lost 1 base, J lost 2 bases, and 11 bases lay in between. The CDR3 sequence: CASSQGTVRNTEAFF. CDR3 coding DNA: TGCGCCAGCAGCCAAGGGACAGTTCGCAACACTGAAGCTTTCTTT.

This clonotype was counted ten times or more. The chain combines TRBV6-1 with TRBJ2-1, with 10 bases that match TRBD1. CDR1 MNHNS and CDR2 SASEGT come from the germline V gene. The V segment lost 6 bases and the J segment 5 bases; nucleotides outside the gene matches: 7. The length of the CDR3 is 15 residues. The CDR3 loop reads CASRTGTGVDNEQFF. In DNA form, the CDR3 reads TGTGCCAGCAGAACCGGGACAGGGGTTGACAATGAGCAGTTCTTC.

Ten or more counts support this clonotype. CDR3 loop: CATSGTSGSNEQYF. The CDR3 coding sequence is TGTGCCACTTCAGGGACTAGCGGGAGCAACGAGCAGTACTTC. V gene TRBV6-1 combines with J gene TRBJ2-7, with 14 bases that match TRBD2. The ends lost 10 bases at V and 5 bases at J; junction bases unmatched: 7. Germline V gives CDR1 MNHNS, CDR2 SASEGT. The CDR3 length is 14 residues.

This clonotype occurred many times. The chain recombines TRBV6-5 with TRBJ2-7; 8 bases are shared with TRBD2. The germline V gene encodes CDR1 MNHEY and CDR2 SVGAGI. V was clipped by 0 bases and J by 6 bases; unmatched bases: 13. The CDR3 covers 17 residues. CDR3 residues: CASSYSPRSGRPLEQYF. As DNA, the CDR3 is TGTGCCAGCAGTTACTCCCCGCGCAGCGGGAGACCACTCGAGCAGTACTTC.

This clonotype was observed at least ten times. The CDR3 coding sequence is TGTGCCAGCAGCTGGTCTAGCACACCCAATGAGCAGTTCTTC. Translated, it gives CASSWSSTPNEQFF. The chain recombines TRBV11-1 with TRBJ2-1, with D perhaps TRBD2 (5 bases). This CDR3 contains 14 residues. The germline CDR1 and CDR2 sequences are SGHAT and FQDESV (reference sequence). Trimming cost V 4 bases and J 6 bases, with 13 bases left between them. The full variable domain, in which reference TRBV11-1 and TRBJ2-1 provide the parts outside the CDR3, is EAEVAQSPRYKITEKSQAVAFWCDPISGHATLYWYRQILGQGPELLVQFQDESVVDDSQLPKDRFSAERLKGVDSTLKIQPAELGDSAMYLCASSWSSTPNEQFFGPGTRLTVL.

The rearrangement links TRBV28 to TRBJ1-4; 7 bases line up with TRBD1. Trimming removed 6 bases from V and 7 bases from J; junction bases left unmatched: 5. Per germline, CDR1 MDHEN and CDR2 SYDVKM. The length of the CDR3 is 13 residues. Written as DNA, the CDR3 is TGTGCCAGCAGAGGACAGGCTGTTGAAAAACTGTTTTTT. It specifies CASRGQAVEKLFF.

In its sample, this clonotype was seen a few times. The chain is built from TRBV7-9 and TRBJ2-7; 9 bases line up with TRBD2. CDR1 and CDR2 (germline): SEHNR, FQNEAQ (reference sequence). Trimming cost V 0 bases and J 2 bases; bases outside gene matches: 8. The CDR3 is made up of 17 amino acids. The CDR3 DNA reads as TGTGCCAGCAGCTTAGCTAGCGGGAGTTGGGGGGCCTACGAGCAGTACTTC. Translation gives CASSLASGSWGAYEQYF.

In regard to this clonotype: One base away lies a much larger clone, so this may be a sequencing read error. The J gene is TRBJ2-1, the V gene TRBV11-1; TRBD2 aligns across 7 bases. The DNA end favors TRBJ2-7, so the J call may be wrong. The CDR3 loop spans 19 amino acids. Germline V gives CDR1 SGHAT, CDR2 FQDESV (reference sequence). Here the CDR3 DNA reads TGCGCCAGCAGCTTGCCGGGCGGGAGTCCGGGCCCCTCCTACAATGAGCAGTACTTC. It codes for CASSLPGGSPGPSYNEQYF.

This chain connects TRBV18 to TRBJ1-3, with D hard to call. The CDR3 runs 17 residues. CDR1 and CDR2 from the germline V gene are KGHSH and LQKENI. Trimming removed 0 bases from V and 0 bases from J, with 12 bases in between. In DNA form, the CDR3 reads TGTGCCAGCTCACCACCGTGGCAGGCCAGCTCTGGAAACACCATATATTTT. Its protein is CASSPPWQASSGNTIYF. The full variable domain, with the rest looked up from reference TRBV18 and TRBJ1-3, is NAGVMQNPRHLVRRRGQEARLRCSPMKGHSHVYWYRQLPEEGLKFMVYLQKENIIDESGMPKERFSAEFPKEGPSILRIQQVVRGDSAAYFCASSPPWQASSGNTIYFGEGSWLTVV.

This clonotype was recorded many times. The chain is built from TRBV5-1 and TRBJ1-4; 8 positions agree with TRBD1. The CDR3 runs to 16 residues. V shed 5 bases and J 0 bases; nucleotides not matched to a gene: 6. Germline lookup yields CDR1 SGHRS and CDR2 YFSETQ. The CDR3 sequence is CASSSTGDATNEKLFF. The DNA for the CDR3 is TGCGCCAGCAGTTCGACAGGGGACGCAACTAATGAAAAACTGTTTTTT.

This clonotype was picked up many times. The chain employs TRBV7-9 and TRBJ1-2, with 10 bases fitting TRBD1. Trimming removed 7 bases from V and 5 bases from J; junction bases left unmatched: 7. Germline CDR1 is SEHNR and CDR2 is FQNEAQ (reference sequence). CDR3 length equals 14 residues. In DNA form, the CDR3 reads TGTGCCAGCACCTATGGACAGGGGGAATATGGCTACACCTTC. Translation gives CASTYGQGEYGYTF.

This clonotype appeared a few times. The rearrangement links TRBV9 to TRBJ1-2; 7 bases agree with TRBD1. The CDR3 is 16 residues long. V was clipped by 0 bases and J by 5 bases; unmatched bases: 10. Per the germline V gene, CDR1 is SGDLS and CDR2 is YYNGEE. This CDR3 reads CASSVGTDRTQYGYTF. The CDR3 DNA follows: TGTGCCAGCAGCGTAGGAACGGACAGGACTCAGTATGGCTACACCTTC.

This clonotype has ten or more counts. The CDR3, as DNA: TGCAGTGCTAGAGGGGGGGCAGGCAGCGGCTACACCTTC. It is translated as CSARGGAGSGYTF. This sequence joins TRBV20-1 and TRBJ1-2, with D possibly being TRBD1 (6 bases). Germline V CDR1 and CDR2: DFQATT, SNEGSKA (reference sequence). The CDR3 is 13 amino acids. V lost 1 base, J lost 8 bases, and 14 bases lay in between.

The table lists this clonotype with many counts. A junction end diverges from the germline sequence, so it may reflect a read error. The V and J genes are TRBV5-1 and TRBJ2-1, with D possibly matching TRBD2 (6 bases). Looked up from germline, CDR1 is SGHRS and CDR2 is YFSETQ. This CDR3 has 16 amino acids. CDR3 sequence reads: CASSLAGGISYNEQFF. The CDR3 nucleotides are TGTGCCAGCAGCTTGGCCGGAGGGATCTCCTACAATGAGCAGTTCTTC. Drawing the rest from reference TRBV5-1 and TRBJ2-1, the complete variable domain is KAGVTQTPRYLIKTRGQQVTLSCSPISGHRSVSWYQQTPGQGLQFLFEYFSETQRNKGNFPGRFSGRQFSNSRSEMNVSTLELGDSALYLCASSLAGGISYNEQFFGPGTRLTVL.

This clonotype was seen repeatedly, ten times or more. This chain links TRBV19 with TRBJ2-3; TRBD2 matches 8 bases. The V and J ends lost 3 bases and 4 bases, in that order; junction bases with no gene match: 18. The CDR3 runs to 19 residues. Germline V gene sequence: CDR1 LNHDA, CDR2 SQIVND (reference sequence). The CDR3 nucleotides read TGTGCCAGTAGTATTTGGGCCGGAAGAATGCGGGGGGCCCCAGATACGCAGTATTTT. It encodes CASSIWAGRMRGAPDTQYF.

The rearrangement uses TRBV12-3 or TRBV12-4 and TRBJ1-2; D not certain. Trimming stripped 4 bases from V and 5 bases from J, with 11 bases between. The length of the CDR3 is 13 residues. The CDR3 nucleotides read TGTGCCAGCAGTTGGGATCCTACTTATGGCTACACCTTC. Protein: CASSWDPTYGYTF.

The chain employs TRBV9 and TRBJ2-1, with 7 positions matching TRBD1. Germline-derived CDR1 and CDR2 are SGDLS and YYNGEE. The CDR3 has 15 residues. The J segment lost 4 bases and the V segment lost 3 bases, leaving 7 bases of the junction unmatched. CDR3 bases: TGTGCCAGCAGCGCCGGGACAGCCAGATACAATGAGCAGTTCTTC. This sequence encodes CASSAGTARYNEQFF.

This clonotype has just a few counts. This chain uses TRBV19 with TRBJ1-5; TRBD1 might be the D (6 bases). The V end lost 0 bases, the J end lost 0 bases, and 12 bases lay between the germline ends. The length of the CDR3 is 17 residues. Per germline, CDR1 LNHDA and CDR2 SQIVND (reference sequence). The CDR3 is CASSIDWTVNSNQPQHF. Here the CDR3 DNA reads TGTGCCAGTAGTATAGACTGGACAGTGAATAGCAATCAGCCCCAGCATTTT.

Worth noting for this clonotype: The junction departs from germline at one end; a sequencing error may be responsible. The chain uses TRBV7-9 and TRBJ1-5; D uncertain. The CDR3 is 12 amino acids. The germline gives CDR1 SEHNR, CDR2 FQNEAQ (reference sequence). The CDR3 protein is CASSFFDQPRHF. CDR3 nucleotides: TGTGCCAGCAGCTTTTTCGATCAGCCCCGGCATTTT.

This clonotype has at least ten counts. The chain has TRBV12-3 or TRBV12-4 and TRBJ2-7; 7 nucleotides line up with TRBD1. This CDR3 has 14 amino acids. Trimming took 5 bases from V and 2 from J; bases not matched to a gene: 6. This chain's CDR3 is CASSQRQGTYEQYF. CDR3 bases: TGTGCCAGCAGTCAACGACAGGGAACCTACGAGCAGTACTTC.